The 21 T cell receptor beta chains below were found in one sample sequenced in a study of sequential checkpoint blockade in melanoma. Regarding treatment: randomized to nivolumab then ipilimumab (arm A) or the reverse (arm B). The data were produced by immunoSEQ multiplex PCR, yet TCRdb's version contains in-frame clones alone and is incomplete. The sample lists 40,000 or so clones, roughly 32% seen once, with under 2% in the top ten. Specimen: tumor tissue (inferred from file names), collected from a patient given nivolumab and ipilimumab in sequence. These receptors were obtained from a human donor with melanoma.

This clone was observed a few times. The chain joins TRBV11-3 to TRBJ2-3; 7 bases are shared with TRBD1. From germline, CDR1 is SGHNT and CDR2 YENEEA. After removal of 1 base from V and 0 bases from J, the junction contained 10 bases not matched to a gene. The CDR3 sequence is 18 residues long. CDR3 nucleotide sequence: TGTGCCAGCAGCTTAGGTTCGGGACAGTCAACTAGCACAGATACGCAGTATTTT. Translated: CASSLGSGQSTSTDTQYF.

The J gene is TRBJ2-3, the V gene TRBV19, with 10 bases fitting TRBD1. J lost 5 bases, V lost 7 bases, and 6 bases had no gene match. Looked up from germline, CDR1 is LNHDA and CDR2 is SQIVND (reference sequence). This CDR3 comprises 14 residues. CDR3 nucleotides: TGTGCCAGTAATAGACAGGGGGCGAAAGATACGCAGTATTTT. Translated, it gives CASNRQGAKDTQYF.

The chain links TRBV7-7 to TRBJ1-4; D is uncertain. The CDR3 has 17 residues. The V end was cut by 5 bases, the J end by 6 bases, with 22 bases between. Germline V lookup: CDR1 SSHAT, CDR2 FNYEAQ (reference sequence). CDR3 protein: CASSKRHWVVVDEKLFF. The CDR3 DNA reads as TGTGCCAGCAGCAAAAGACATTGGGTCGTAGTGGATGAAAAACTGTTTTTT.

Only a few counts were recorded for this clone. The chain combines TRBV7-6 with TRBJ1-1; TRBD1 matches 8 bases. This CDR3 is 16 amino acids long. Losses at the gene ends were 9 bases for V and 3 bases for J; bases not matched to a gene: 15. Germline V gives CDR1 SGHVS, CDR2 FNYEAQ. The CDR3 DNA reads as TGTGCCAGAAGCCACACAGGGGGGCGGATCGACACTGAAGCTTTCTTT. Translated, it gives CARSHTGGRIDTEAFF.

J is TRBJ1-1 and V is TRBV6-8; TRBD1 is a possible D gene (6 bases). CDR3 size: 14 residues. V was pared by 5 bases and J by 5 bases, with 15 bases between. Germline V lookup: CDR1 MNHGY, CDR2 SAAAGT. The CDR3 loop is CASSTARGRTEAFF. The CDR3 DNA reads TGTGCCAGCAGTACCGCCCGGGGGCGGACTGAAGCTTTCTTT.

The chain uses TRBV19 and TRBJ1-1, with D unresolved. Germline V lookup: CDR1 LNHDA, CDR2 SQIVND (reference sequence). This CDR3 spans 13 amino acids. The ends were cut back, 4 bases at V and 11 bases at J, with 17 bases in the middle. The CDR3 DNA is TGTGCCAGTAGTAAAACAACGAATATAGGGGCTTTCTTT. This codes for CASSKTTNIGAFF.

This clone was seen a handful of times. The chain carries TRBV11-3 and TRBJ2-3, with a tentative D call TRBD2 (6 bases). Germline assignment: CDR1 SGHNT and CDR2 YENEEA. The CDR3 covers 15 residues. Trimming removed 3 bases at V and 2 bases at J, with 12 bases between. For the CDR3, the DNA is TGTGCCAGCAGCTTGGGCGGGGACCTCACAGATACGCAGTATTTT. Translating it yields CASSLGGDLTDTQYF.

The sample holds one count of this clone. The genes are TRBV18 and TRBJ1-5; TRBD1 aligns across 7 bases. J lost 2 bases, V lost 3 bases, and 7 bases had no gene match. Germline values: CDR1 KGHSH, CDR2 LQKENI. This CDR3 spans 16 amino acids. The CDR3 DNA reads as TGTGCCAGCTCACCCGGACAGGTGGGGGGCAATCAGCCCCAGCATTTT. Protein product: CASSPGQVGGNQPQHF.

This clone was found many times. The rearrangement uses TRBV4-1 and TRBJ1-1; 7 bases match TRBD1. V was pared by 0 bases and J by 4 bases, with 5 bases of the junction left unmatched. Germline V gene lookup returns CDR1 MGHRA and CDR2 YSYEKL. The CDR3 covers 15 residues. This CDR3 reads CASSQDIQGVTEAFF. The DNA for the CDR3 is TGCGCCAGCAGCCAAGATATCCAGGGGGTCACTGAAGCTTTCTTT.

The chain combines TRBV6-1 with TRBJ1-4; TRBD1 matches 7 bases. The junction had 7 bases not matched to a gene; V was cut back by 1 base and J by 8 bases. Germline V gene sequence: CDR1 MNHNS, CDR2 SASEGT. CDR3 size: 15 residues. The CDR3 sequence: CASSEGLVTGEKLFF. CDR3 coding DNA: TGTGCCAGCAGTGAAGGGCTCGTGACAGGGGAAAAACTGTTTTTT.

This chain uses TRBV19 with TRBJ2-3; D is uncertain. Trimming took off 4 bases at V and 0 bases at J, with 11 bases between the two ends. Germline CDR1 is LNHDA and CDR2 is SQIVND (reference sequence). There are 15 residues in the CDR3. The CDR3 loop reads CASSRGGLSTDTQYF. As DNA, the CDR3 is TGTGCCAGTAGTAGAGGTGGGCTCAGCACAGATACGCAGTATTTT. Full variable domain (remainder filled in from reference TRBV19 and TRBJ2-3): DGGITQSPKYLFRKEGQNVTLSCEQNLNHDAMYWYRQDPGQGLRLIYYSQIVNDFQKGDIAEGYSVSREKKESFPLTVTSAQKNPTAFYLCASSRGGLSTDTQYFGPGTRLTVL.

This clone was observed a handful of times. The chain links TRBV11-3 to TRBJ2-1; D possibly corresponds to TRBD1 (6 bases). The CDR3 totals 14 residues. The V gene's germline CDR1 is SGHNT and CDR2 YENEEA. The germline V and J ends were trimmed by 1 base and 9 bases, with 13 bases remaining between them. Here the CDR3 reads CASSLGVQGGEQFF. CDR3 coding DNA: TGTGCCAGCAGCTTAGGGGTACAGGGTGGTGAGCAGTTCTTC.

This chain connects TRBV14 to TRBJ1-1; the match to TRBD1 covers 7 bases. The V segment lost 5 bases and the J segment 11 bases; nucleotides outside the gene matches: 8. Germline CDR1 reads SGHDN; CDR2 reads FVKESK. This CDR3 has 12 amino acids. The CDR3 spells CASSSGGARAFF. The CDR3 nucleotides are TGTGCCAGCAGCTCAGGGGGGGCGCGGGCTTTCTTT.

This rearrangement joins TRBV11-3 to TRBJ2-3; 8 bases align to TRBD1. Losses at the gene ends were 4 bases for V and 5 bases for J; bases not matched to a gene: 11. This CDR3 has 16 amino acids. CDR1 and CDR2 (germline): SGHNT, YENEEA. The CDR3 here is CASSSPGRGRRDTQYF. CDR3 DNA: TGTGCCAGCAGCTCCCCCGGCAGGGGGCGCAGAGATACGCAGTATTTT.

This clone has more than one count but fewer than ten. V is TRBV7-5 and J is TRBJ2-5; TRBD2 was called by the table and not checked on the DNA. TRBV7-5 is a known pseudogene. The CDR3 runs to 17 residues. The chain's CDR3 is CVRSSLLAGGPIETQYF. The CDR3 nucleotides read TGTGTCAGAAGCTCATTACTAGCGGGGGGGCCCATAGAGACCCAGTACTTC.

The chain combines TRBV30 with TRBJ1-3; D unresolved. Germline V lookup: CDR1 GTSNPN, CDR2 SVGIG (reference sequence). The V and J ends lost 0 bases and 0 bases respectively, with 9 bases between them. This CDR3 spans 15 amino acids. CDR3 in amino acids: CAWSVWGLSGNTIYF. CDR3 sequence (DNA): TGTGCCTGGAGTGTATGGGGTCTCTCTGGAAACACCATATATTTT.

This clone occurred a few times. The chain couples TRBV30 to TRBJ1-6, with 9 bases fitting TRBD1. Germline V gene data show CDR1 as GTSNPN and CDR2 as SVGIG (reference sequence). The CDR3 spans 15 residues. V shed 2 bases, J shed 8 bases, and the junction held 7 bases outside the gene matches. The CDR3 is CAWSLLTGGDSPLHF. CDR3 in DNA: TGTGCCTGGAGTTTGCTGACAGGGGGTGATTCACCCCTCCACTTT.

This clone was counted a few times. CDR3 DNA sequence: TGTGCCAGCAGTCCGGTTTTAACAGGGGGGGACTATGGCTACACCTTC. Protein sequence: CASSPVLTGGDYGYTF. The rearrangement uses TRBV28 and TRBJ1-2; 8 bases line up with TRBD1. With 5 bases clipped from V and 3 bases from J, the junction kept 11 bases outside the gene matches. Germline V CDR1 and CDR2: MDHEN, SYDVKM. The CDR3 is made up of 16 amino acids.

This clone was seen more than once but under ten times. At one end, the junction sequence differs from germline, possibly due to a read error. The chain recombines TRBV6-8 with TRBJ1-2, with D tentatively TRBD1 (6 bases). Germline CDR1 MNHGY, CDR2 SAAAGT. The CDR3 extends over 19 amino acids. The CDR3 reads CAISAEVYRDVGGDYGYTF. The CDR3 nucleotides are TGTGCCATCAGTGCTGAAGTGTATAGGGATGTAGGGGGGGACTATGGCTACACCTTC.

This clone was counted only a few times. The chain has TRBV15 and TRBJ1-2; 7 bases fit TRBD1. The CDR3 is 16 residues long. Germline CDR1 and CDR2: LNHNV and YYDKDF (reference sequence). After removal of 0 bases from V and 8 bases from J, the junction contained 12 bases not matched to a gene. CDR3 amino acids: CATSRDLDRPAGGYTF. DNA for the CDR3: TGTGCCACCAGCAGAGACCTGGACAGGCCCGCTGGGGGCTACACCTTC.

The chain joins TRBV5-1 to TRBJ2-1; TRBD2 matches at 9 bases. Germline CDR1 and CDR2: SGHRS and YFSETQ. This CDR3 spans 18 amino acids. V lost 5 bases, J lost 0 bases, and 12 bases stayed unmatched. The CDR3 DNA reads as TGCGCCAGCAGACGAGGAACTAGCGGGCATGGCTCCTACAATGAGCAGTTCTTC. Encoded protein: CASRRGTSGHGSYNEQFF.